The clone carrying this T cell receptor beta chain has only one observation. Authors' methods: The assay estimated nucleated cells by amplifying reference gene primers. Clones were sequenced by immunoSEQ multiplex PCR, and TCRdb holds only the in-frame ones, with some missing. V, J and clone size are those of that table, while D and trimming were read from the DNA. Of 150,000 or so clones listed, around 73% are singletons. This sample is drawn from a study of blood T cell repertoires in COVID-19. Study details: Collection of acute and convalescent COVID-19 samples took place in the United States, Italy and Spain. The analysed material was cDNA or gDNA that came from T cells, B-cell-depleted T cells, or PBMCs.

V was cut by 6 bases and J by 7 bases, with 19 bases left in between. The germline V gene has CDR1 MNHEY and CDR2 SVGAGI. The CDR3 spans 14 residues. The chain recombines TRBV6-5 with TRBJ2-7; D is perhaps TRBD1 (5 bases). The sequence derives from a woman between 45 and 60 years old with active or convalescent COVID-19. The sample comprised peripheral blood. CDR3 bases: TGTGCCAGCAGATCTCCCTTGGGGCTGGGGGAGCAGTACTTC. Its protein is CASRSPLGLGEQYF.